The clone carrying this T cell receptor beta chain was seen only a few times. The CDR3 is 15 residues long. V lost 0 bases, J lost 9 bases, and 12 bases lay in between. Germline-derived CDR1 and CDR2 are LGHNA and YNFKEQ. In the original analysis: Estimation of nucleated cell counts relied on the amplification of reference gene primers. Repertoires were generated with immunoSEQ multiplex PCR, while TCRdb's copy carries only in-frame clones and drops some. That table supplies the V and J calls and clone size; D and trimming were determined from the DNA. The sample lists more than 90,000 clones; around 92% were seen once. The data belong to a study of blood T cell repertoires in COVID-19. Background on the study: Italy, Spain and the United States were the sources of the convalescent and acute COVID-19 samples. Sample material is recorded as cDNA or gDNA derived from T cells, B-cell-depleted T cells, or PBMCs.

V gene TRBV4-2 combines with J gene TRBJ1-6; D gene uncertain. The clonotype originates from a man in his forties or fifties with active COVID-19. The sequenced sample was peripheral blood. The CDR3 spells CASSQDFGSRSPLHF. The CDR3 bases are TGTGCCAGCAGCCAAGATTTCGGGTCGCGTTCACCCCTCCACTTT.